This T cell receptor beta chain was retrieved from a study of blood T cell repertoires in COVID-19. Assay: immunoSEQ multiplex PCR; the TCRdb copy retains only in-frame clones and omits some. Seen here are just under 40,000 clones, more than 75% observed once, and the top ten hold around 24%. This clone is deemed medium-sized. This CDR3 comprises 15 residues. V lost 1 base, J lost 0 bases, and 8 bases lay in between. Germline CDR1 and CDR2: MGHRA and YSYEKL. Sequencing was done on a sample of peripheral blood. The chain is built from TRBV4-1 and TRBJ2-3, with unresolved D. This receptor was taken from a man aged 50 to 60 with active or convalescent COVID-19. The CDR3 DNA follows: TGCGCCAGCAGCCAAGCGGGTTTCAGCACAGATACGCAGTATTTT. Residues: CASSQAGFSTDTQYF.